This T cell receptor beta chain was sequenced for a study of T cells in Graves' hyperthyroidism and ophthalmopathy. Notes on the study in general: Most clonotypes expanded in the thyroid (above 0.001) were also present in blood.

The TCR beta CDR3 regions underwent amplification using RNA transcripts as the source. The TCR CDR3 was amplified in a first-round RT-PCR using the HTBI primer set. TCRdb used MiXCR to reprocess the multiplex PCR reads, holding one entry per CDR3 protein. The profile shows a few hundred thousand distinct CDR3 sequences, approximately 16% of them singletons. The CDR3 totals 14 residues. Deletions cut 5 bases from V and 0 bases from J, with 11 bases between. Germline V CDR1 and CDR2: SEHNR, FQNEAQ (reference sequence). This clonotype was observed many times. The antigen remains unidentified. Researchers barred patients who had uncontrolled infection, other autoimmune disease, pregnancy or lactation.

This sequence originates from a woman aged 40 to 55 with Graves' ophthalmopathy. Input material: blood. The chain couples TRBV7-9 to TRBJ2-7; a weak D match, TRBD2 (5 bases). In DNA, the CDR3 is TGTGCCAGCAGCGCGGGTCCGACCTCCTACGAGCAGTACTTC. Protein: CASSAGPTSYEQYF.